Listed here are 15 T cell receptor beta chains from one sample, sequenced in a study of shared clonotypes between healthy human individuals. Naive CD8 isolation took CD45RO-negative cells positively selected for CCR7 and excluded terminally differentiated effector memory CD45RA+ cells. Using immunoSEQ multiplex PCR, the repertoire was profiled, and TCRdb retains in-frame clones only, with some absent. The table records around 2,100,000 clones, roughly 94% of them present only once. Sequencing used naive CD8+ T cells sorted from blood. These receptor sequences come from a man aged 18-30 years in good health.

V and J are TRBV5-5 and TRBJ2-3; D might be TRBD2 (5 bases). The V end lost 0 bases, the J end lost 3 bases, and 11 bases lay between the germline ends. CDR3 length equals 15 residues. Per the germline V gene, CDR1 is SGHKS and CDR2 is YYEKEE (reference sequence). The DNA for the CDR3 is TGTGCCAGCAGCTTGGGAGTTGGGGAGACAGATACGCAGTATTTT. It encodes CASSLGVGETDTQYF.

This clone showed up just once. The chain employs TRBV27 and TRBJ2-3; 8 bases match TRBD2. This CDR3 comprises 17 residues. V shed 3 bases, J shed 1 base, and the junction held 9 bases outside the gene matches. CDR1 is MNHEY, CDR2 SMNVEV, per germline (reference sequence). The CDR3 sequence: CASSLGLDGWGTDTQYF. CDR3 nucleotides: TGTGCCAGCAGTTTGGGACTAGATGGGTGGGGCACAGATACGCAGTATTTT.

This rearrangement joins TRBV27 to TRBJ1-2, with TRBD1 as a possible D gene (5 bases). The CDR3 extends over 15 amino acids. Trimming removed 1 base at V and 2 bases at J, with 11 bases between. The germline V gene encodes CDR1 MNHEY and CDR2 SMNVEV (reference sequence). CDR3 region: CASSLYQGSNYGYTF. The CDR3 nucleotides are TGTGCCAGCAGTTTATATCAGGGTTCGAACTATGGCTACACCTTC.

CDR3 DNA: TGTGCCAGCAGCGAACTAGCGGGAGGAGGCACCGGGGAGCTGTTTTTT. Residues: CASSELAGGGTGELFF. V is TRBV6-1 and J is TRBJ2-2; 12 bases align to TRBD2. Germline trimming cut 6 bases from V and 4 bases from J; bases unmatched to any gene: 6. The CDR3 is 16 residues long. Germline V gene sequence: CDR1 MNHNS, CDR2 SASEGT.

About this clone itself: Other nucleotide sequences from this sample produce the same CDR3. The V and J genes are TRBV29-1 and TRBJ2-3; D might be TRBD1 or TRBD2, each matching 6 bases. Per the germline V gene, CDR1 is SQVTM and CDR2 is ANQGSEA. This CDR3 has 14 amino acids. Deletions cut 3 bases from V and 0 bases from J, with 10 bases between. The DNA for the CDR3 is TGCAGCGTTGATGGGGGGCCTAGCACAGATACGCAGTATTTT. This encodes CSVDGGPSTDTQYF.

The rearrangement joins TRBV10-3 to TRBJ2-7, with D uncertain. Germline V gives CDR1 ENHRY, CDR2 SYGVKD. V lost 2 bases and J 2 bases, leaving 10 bases between the germline ends. The CDR3 sequence is 14 residues long. CDR3 DNA sequence: TGTGCCATCAGTGAGCCAGGACGGGCCTACGAGCAGTACTTC. Translation: CAISEPGRAYEQYF.

The chain links TRBV11-2 to TRBJ2-7, with D possibly being TRBD2 (7 bases). V lost 0 bases and J 4 bases, leaving 16 bases between the germline ends. Per germline, CDR1 SGHAT and CDR2 FQNNGV. The CDR3 runs 16 residues. The CDR3 DNA sequence: TGTGCCAGCAGCTTAGAGAAGGAGGGGGGAGGGTACGAGCAGTACTTC. Translation gives CASSLEKEGGGYEQYF.

Concerning this clone itself: Other nucleotide sequences from this sample produce the same CDR3. The J gene is TRBJ2-7, the V gene TRBV6-1; 7 nucleotides match TRBD1. With 4 bases clipped from V and 4 bases from J, the junction kept 1 base outside the gene matches. This CDR3 spans 12 amino acids. Germline CDR1 reads MNHNS; CDR2 reads SASEGT. The CDR3 here is CASSGDSYEQYF. CDR3 DNA: TGTGCCAGCAGTGGGGACAGTTACGAGCAGTACTTC.

The rearrangement uses TRBV27 and TRBJ2-7, with D tentatively TRBD1 (7 bases). Germline lookup yields CDR1 MNHEY and CDR2 SMNVEV (reference sequence). The V and J ends lost 10 bases and 4 bases respectively, with 17 bases between them. The CDR3 covers 13 residues. CDR3 protein: CATSDRDFYEQYF. CDR3 DNA: TGTGCCACCAGCGACAGGGACTTTTACGAGCAGTACTTC.

This sequence joins TRBV19 and TRBJ2-7; D gene ambiguous. The V gene lost 10 bases and the J gene lost 0 bases, with 13 bases spanning the gap. The CDR3 contains 13 residues. Germline V gene data show CDR1 as LNHDA and CDR2 as SQIVND (reference sequence). This CDR3 is CATQVPLSYEQYF. The CDR3 DNA reads TGTGCCACTCAGGTTCCCCTCTCCTACGAGCAGTACTTC.

This clone was picked up a small number of times. This chain links TRBV5-1 with TRBJ1-4; no clear D. The CDR3 consists of 14 residues. Trimming cost V 0 bases and J 7 bases, with 10 bases left between them. Germline loops: CDR1 SGHRS, CDR2 YFSETQ. The CDR3 loop is CASSLEEPGEKLFF. As DNA, the CDR3 is TGCGCCAGCAGCTTGGAGGAACCGGGTGAAAAACTGTTTTTT.

The rearrangement uses TRBV5-6 and TRBJ2-1, with D tentatively TRBD2 (5 bases). V was cut by 7 bases and J by 6 bases, with 11 bases left in between. Looked up from germline, CDR1 is SGHDT and CDR2 is YYEEEE. This CDR3 comprises 12 residues. The chain's CDR3 is CASSSEGNEQFF. CDR3 DNA sequence: TGTGCCAGCTCCTCAGAGGGCAATGAGCAGTTCTTC.

The genes are TRBV6-5 and TRBJ2-7; D is undetermined. The CDR3 has 14 amino acids. CDR1 MNHEY and CDR2 SVGAGI come from the germline V gene. The V end lost 2 bases, the J end lost 3 bases, and 11 bases lay between the germline ends. CDR3 nucleotide sequence: TGTGCCAGCAGTTACCCGCAGAGAATCTACGAGCAGTACTTC. The encoded protein is CASSYPQRIYEQYF.

The V gene is TRBV19, the J gene TRBJ2-3; TRBD2 is a possible D gene (7 bases). The CDR3 runs to 17 residues. CDR1 and CDR2 from the germline V gene are LNHDA and SQIVND (reference sequence). The V end was cut by 1 base, the J end by 0 bases, with 14 bases between. CDR3 residues: CASSIVGGPGSTDTQYF. The DNA for the CDR3 is TGTGCCAGTAGTATAGTGGGGGGGCCGGGGAGCACAGATACGCAGTATTTT. Combining the CDR3 with reference TRBV19 and TRBJ2-3 gives the whole variable domain DGGITQSPKYLFRKEGQNVTLSCEQNLNHDAMYWYRQDPGQGLRLIYYSQIVNDFQKGDIAEGYSVSREKKESFPLTVTSAQKNPTAFYLCASSIVGGPGSTDTQYFGPGTRLTVL.

V gene TRBV5-6 combines with J gene TRBJ2-2, with 7 positions matching TRBD1. Germline CDR1 SGHDT, CDR2 YYEEEE. V trimming: 7 bases; J trimming: 0 bases; junction bases outside the gene matches: 3. This CDR3 comprises 14 residues. The CDR3, as DNA: TGTGCCAGCGGGACAGTCGCGAACACCGGGGAGCTGTTTTTT. This sequence encodes CASGTVANTGELFF.